The sequence of this TCR beta chain was determined in a study of control samples from healthy donors and cancer patients (dated by TCRdb to 2018 to 2020). The library was produced with the immunoSEQ multiplex PCR assay. TCRdb limited this immuneACCESS table to in-frame rearrangements with V and J called. A share of clones is missing; checked studies link under half to unresolved V genes, and the rest is unexplained. The sample records approximately 230,000 clones, around 80% of which are singletons. The top ten hold about 14% of the sample. CDR1 and CDR2 are drawn from the germline V gene: SGHRS, YFSETQ. Germline trimming: 1 base from V, 4 bases from J; junction bases outside gene matches: 2. Including the terminal cysteine and phenylalanine, the CDR3 comprises 14 residues. Only the CDR3 region is kept as DNA, spanning 42 bases read in frame from base 1. Concerning this clone itself: Its binding antigen is unknown. Per-base quality was not reported, and no clone a single base away is much larger than it.

Recombination linked TRBV5-1 to TRBJ2-5, with TRBD1 identical over 9 junction bases. The source of this sequence is an older woman with lung cancer. Specimen: PBMCs. The DNA sequence is given as TGCGCCAGCAGCTTGCAGGACAGGGGAGAGACCCAGTACTTC. Translated, this is CASSLQDRGETQYF.